This record covers a single TCR beta chain. Authors' data handling: Counts of nucleated cells, estimated from reference gene primer amplification, were obtained. Here immunoSEQ multiplex PCR was the method, and the copy in TCRdb shows in-frame clones only, minus some. That table is the source of V, J and clone size, and D and trimming were worked out from the DNA. The sample shows hundreds of thousands of clones, 83% of them seen only once. These data originate in a study of blood T cell repertoires in COVID-19. About the research overall: Sites across the United States, Italy and Spain contributed samples from acute and convalescent COVID-19. PBMCs, B-cell-depleted T cells, or T cells were the source of the cDNA or gDNA that made up the material.

Trimming shortened V by 1 base and J by 0 bases, and 10 bases separated the two germline ends. CDR1 SNHLY and CDR2 FYNNEI come from the germline V gene. The CDR3 is 15 amino acids. The Seattle patients, enrolled during active infection, were followed longitudinally. Specimen: peripheral blood. The clonotype was recovered from a woman aged 25 to 39 with COVID-19, enrolled during active disease. This chain joins TRBV2 and TRBJ2-7; a weak D match, TRBD2 (7 bases). CDR3: CASSEEGGSSYEQYF. The CDR3 nucleotides are TGTGCCAGCAGTGAAGAGGGGGGGTCCTCCTACGAGCAGTACTTC.